Below, 28 T cell receptor beta chains from the same sample are listed, as sequenced in a study of CD8 T cells in ankylosing spondylitis. Points from the study as a whole: A TCR beta motif made of fewer than ten highly homologous variants seemed typical of ankylosing spondylitis blood.

Their antigens remain unidentified. TCRdb itself ran the 5' RACE reads through MiXCR, one entry per CDR3 protein. The sample yields 750,000 to 850,000 distinct CDR3 sequences, around 11% seen once. The sequenced sample was blood, either unsorted or a sorted T cell fraction (not recorded which). Receptor source: a male donor with ankylosing spondylitis.

The chain employs TRBV5-1 and TRBJ2-2; 8 bases fit TRBD1. In germline, CDR1 is SGHRS, CDR2 YFSETQ. The CDR3 has 14 amino acids. With 4 bases clipped from V and 4 bases from J, the junction kept 3 bases outside the gene matches. CDR3 protein: CASSGTGITGELFF. The CDR3 DNA reads as TGCGCCAGCAGCGGGACAGGAATCACCGGGGAGCTGTTTTTT.

The chain recombines TRBV11-1 with TRBJ2-5; 7 nucleotides agree with TRBD1. The J segment lost 5 bases and the V segment lost 6 bases, leaving 12 bases of the junction unmatched. This CDR3 is 15 amino acids long. CDR1 and CDR2 from the germline V gene are SGHAT and FQDESV (reference sequence). The CDR3 here is CASSPTGDAEETQYF. The CDR3 bases are TGTGCCAGCAGTCCTACAGGGGACGCTGAGGAGACCCAGTACTTC.

This clonotype was found many times. The rearrangement uses TRBV7-2 and TRBJ1-2, with D unclear. The CDR3 contains 13 residues. The V gene lost 5 bases and the J gene lost 2 bases, with 9 bases spanning the gap. Looked up from germline, CDR1 is SGHTA and CDR2 is FQGNSA. The CDR3, as DNA: TGTGCCAGCAGCGGGTCACCCAACTATGGCTACACCTTC. Translation: CASSGSPNYGYTF.

A few counts support this clonotype. V gene TRBV11-2 combines with J gene TRBJ2-1, with unresolved D. Germline V lookup: CDR1 SGHAT, CDR2 FQNNGV. The V end lost 5 bases, the J end lost 3 bases, and 11 bases lay between the germline ends. The length of the CDR3 is 14 residues. CDR3 sequence (DNA): TGTGCCAGCAGCCGAGCCAGCAACTACAATGAGCAGTTCTTC. Its translation is CASSRASNYNEQFF.

This clonotype came up a few times. The chain combines TRBV4-3 with TRBJ1-1; a possible D gene is TRBD1 (6 bases). The length of the CDR3 is 14 residues. V was pared by 0 bases and J by 1 base, with 6 bases between. The V gene's germline CDR1 is LGHNA and CDR2 YSLEER. CDR3 nucleotide sequence: TGCGCCAGCAGCCAAGAGGGGGCGAACACTGAAGCTTTCTTT. Translated, it gives CASSQEGANTEAFF.

V usage is TRBV19 and J usage is TRBJ1-3; D is undetermined. The CDR3 spans 13 residues. CDR1 is LNHDA, CDR2 SQIVND, per germline (reference sequence). Trimming removed 7 bases from V and 0 bases from J, with 7 bases in between. The CDR3 DNA is TGTGCCAGTACTGCGAACTCTGGAAACACCATATATTTT. It specifies CASTANSGNTIYF.

There are a few counts of this clonotype. The chain has TRBV20-1 and TRBJ1-2, with D perhaps TRBD1 (6 bases). Germline assignment: CDR1 DFQATT and CDR2 SNEGSKA (reference sequence). The V gene lost 5 bases and the J gene lost 3 bases, with 13 bases spanning the gap. CDR3 length equals 13 residues. CDR3 region: CSARRNRDYGYTF. CDR3 sequence (DNA): TGCAGTGCTCGTAGGAACAGGGACTATGGCTACACCTTC.

This clonotype was found a few times. The chain uses TRBV5-1 and TRBJ2-5; 8 bases are a match to TRBD1. The CDR3 runs to 15 residues. J lost 3 bases, V lost 4 bases, and 8 bases had no gene match. Germline-derived CDR1 and CDR2 are SGHRS and YFSETQ. CDR3 in DNA: TGCGCCAGCAGCCTCCACCCGGACAGGGAAGAGACCCAGTACTTC. Protein product: CASSLHPDREETQYF.

This chain joins TRBV6-2 or TRBV6-3 and TRBJ1-1; D call uncertain. This CDR3 region has 14 residues. Looked up from germline, CDR1 is MNHEY and CDR2 is SVGEGT. V was shortened by 6 bases and J by 3 bases, with 14 bases between the two germline ends. CDR3 DNA: TGTGCCAGCAGAAAACTCGACGCCTACACTGAAGCTTTCTTT. The encoded protein is CASRKLDAYTEAFF.

The gene calls are TRBV20-1 and TRBJ2-3; 8 bases map to TRBD2. This CDR3 is built from 17 residues. Germline trimming cut 0 bases from V and 6 bases from J; bases unmatched to any gene: 14. The germline gives CDR1 DFQATT, CDR2 SNEGSKA (reference sequence). CDR3 nucleotide sequence: TGCAGTGCTAGAGACGTTAGTAACGGGAGGGCGGGGGATACGCAGTATTTT. Translated, it gives CSARDVSNGRAGDTQYF.

This clonotype occurred a few times. The V call is TRBV20-1, the J call TRBJ2-7, with D possibly TRBD2 on 6 matching bases. V dropped 3 bases and J dropped 0 bases, with 9 bases sitting between them. The CDR3 is 13 amino acids. Germline CDR1 and CDR2: DFQATT and SNEGSKA (reference sequence). The CDR3 reads CSASAGPSYEQYF. The CDR3, as DNA: TGCAGTGCTAGCGCGGGGCCCTCCTACGAGCAGTACTTC.

This clonotype was seen more than once but under ten times. The CDR3 protein is CASSQGGYDNSPLHF. The CDR3 nucleotides are TGTGCCAGCAGCCAAGGAGGGTACGATAATTCACCCCTCCACTTT. V usage is TRBV4-2 and J usage is TRBJ1-6; D is unclear. CDR3 size: 15 residues. V was pared by 1 base and J by 5 bases, with 9 bases between. Germline CDR1 and CDR2: LGHNA and YNFKEQ.

The chain couples TRBV7-2 to TRBJ2-2; a possible D gene is TRBD1 (6 bases). In germline, CDR1 is SGHTA, CDR2 FQGNSA. With 5 bases removed from V and 7 bases from J, the gap between germline ends came to 17 bases. There are 15 residues in the CDR3. The CDR3 sequence: CASSPRVGGIGELFF. Written as DNA, the CDR3 is TGTGCCAGCAGCCCCCGGGTTGGGGGCATCGGGGAGCTGTTTTTT.

This clonotype was seen many times. CDR3 sequence reads: CSASTGSTDTQYF. CDR3 bases: TGCAGTGCCTCGACAGGGAGCACAGATACGCAGTATTTT. The chain links TRBV20-1 to TRBJ2-3, with TRBD1 matching 7 bases. The CDR3 totals 13 residues. V shed 6 bases, J shed 0 bases, and the junction held 3 bases outside the gene matches. Germline lookup yields CDR1 DFQATT and CDR2 SNEGSKA (reference sequence).

The genes are TRBV20-1 and TRBJ2-1, with 15 bases fitting TRBD2. The trim removed 8 bases at V and 10 bases at J, leaving 6 bases unmatched. There are 13 residues in the CDR3. Germline assignment: CDR1 DFQATT and CDR2 SNEGSKA (reference sequence). CDR3 loop: CSTGTSGRSEQFF. DNA for the CDR3: TGCAGTACCGGGACTAGCGGGAGGAGCGAGCAGTTCTTC.

V and J are TRBV7-2 and TRBJ2-3; 11 bases match TRBD2. The junction had 14 bases not matched to a gene; V was cut back by 6 bases and J by 6 bases. From germline, CDR1 is SGHTA and CDR2 FQGNSA. The CDR3 spans 17 residues. The CDR3 loop reads CASSTRTSGLRADTQYF. The DNA of the CDR3 is TGTGCCAGCAGTACCCGGACTAGCGGGCTCCGGGCGGATACGCAGTATTTT.

The chain links TRBV5-1 to TRBJ1-3; D is uncertain. Deletions cut 1 base from V and 2 bases from J, with 10 bases between. The CDR3 has 15 residues. The germline CDR1 and CDR2 sequences are SGHRS and YFSETQ. The chain's CDR3 is CASSLIGPTGNTIYF. The CDR3 DNA follows: TGCGCCAGCAGCTTGATAGGCCCTACTGGAAACACCATATATTTT.

This clonotype showed up just a few times. The chain has TRBV28 and TRBJ1-1; D call uncertain. The germline V and J ends were trimmed by 7 bases and 2 bases, with 17 bases remaining between them. The CDR3 has 15 residues. Germline V gene sequence: CDR1 MDHEN, CDR2 SYDVKM. This CDR3 is CASTPLALGNTEAFF. Written as DNA, the CDR3 is TGTGCCAGCACCCCCTTGGCCCTGGGAAACACTGAAGCTTTCTTT.

This clonotype was recorded at least ten times. J is TRBJ1-1 and V is TRBV5-1; no firm D call. The CDR3 runs 13 residues. Germline loops: CDR1 SGHRS, CDR2 YFSETQ. Trimming shortened V by 5 bases and J by 1 base, and 9 bases separated the two germline ends. For the CDR3, the DNA is TGCGCCAGCAGACCGGACCCGAACACTGAAGCTTTCTTT. Protein: CASRPDPNTEAFF.

V gene TRBV5-1 combines with J gene TRBJ1-1; D ambiguous. Trimming pared 5 bases from V and 1 base from J, leaving 9 bases between. Per germline, CDR1 SGHRS and CDR2 YFSETQ. The CDR3 consists of 13 residues. CDR3 coding DNA: TGCGCCAGCAGGATTGAGGGGAACACTGAAGCTTTCTTT. It encodes CASRIEGNTEAFF.

This rearrangement joins TRBV5-1 to TRBJ1-4; no reliable D call. Germline V gene data show CDR1 as SGHRS and CDR2 as YFSETQ. Trimming took 0 bases from V and 0 from J, leaving 9 bases between them. The CDR3 is 16 amino acids. In DNA, the CDR3 is TGCGCCAGCAGCTTGGTAGCCGACGCAACTAATGAAAAACTGTTTTTT. This sequence encodes CASSLVADATNEKLFF.

The rearrangement uses TRBV20-1 and TRBJ2-1, with 8 bases identical to TRBD2. The CDR3 extends over 15 amino acids. The V segment lost 6 bases and the J segment 5 bases; nucleotides outside the gene matches: 12. Germline V lookup: CDR1 DFQATT, CDR2 SNEGSKA (reference sequence). The CDR3: CSASFQRERHNEQFF. In DNA form, the CDR3 reads TGCAGTGCCAGCTTCCAGCGGGAGAGGCACAATGAGCAGTTCTTC.

The rearrangement joins TRBV5-1 to TRBJ1-1; 7 bases map to TRBD1. The CDR3 is 14 amino acids. J was trimmed by 6 bases and V by 3 bases; bases with no gene match: 8. Germline V gives CDR1 SGHRS, CDR2 YFSETQ. The CDR3 loop is CASSYLLTGPEAFF. For the CDR3, the DNA is TGCGCCAGCAGCTACCTACTGACAGGGCCTGAAGCTTTCTTT.

The rearrangement joins TRBV5-1 to TRBJ2-7; D remains ambiguous. Germline values: CDR1 SGHRS, CDR2 YFSETQ. The CDR3 is 13 residues long. Trimming stripped 7 bases from V and 0 bases from J, with 11 bases between. The CDR3 DNA follows: TGCGCCAGCTTCCATCCTGACTCCTACGAGCAGTACTTC. Translation gives CASFHPDSYEQYF.

About this clonotype: One junction end does not reproduce the germline sequence, and a read error may be involved. CDR3 nucleotides: TGCAGTGCTAGCCCTACCAACGAGCAGAACTTC. It translates to CSASPTNEQNF. This rearrangement joins TRBV20-1 to TRBJ2-7; D call uncertain. The CDR3 is 11 amino acids. Per the germline V gene, CDR1 is DFQATT and CDR2 is SNEGSKA (reference sequence).

This clonotype came up a few times. The chain is built from TRBV7-2 and TRBJ2-7, with a possible D match to TRBD1 (7 bases). The germline V gene has CDR1 SGHTA and CDR2 FQGNSA. The CDR3 length is 15 residues. With 8 bases removed from V and 3 bases from J, the gap between germline ends came to 20 bases. CDR3 bases: TGTGCCAGCTCGAAAGGGGGGACAGTCGACTACGAGCAGTACTTC. Amino acids: CASSKGGTVDYEQYF.

The J gene is TRBJ2-1, the V gene TRBV11-2; 11 bases are shared with TRBD2. Germline-derived CDR1 and CDR2 are SGHAT and FQNNGV. The ends lost 2 bases at V and 9 bases at J; junction bases unmatched: 3. The CDR3 runs 14 residues. The CDR3 sequence is CASSLTSGSIEQFF. The CDR3 DNA reads TGTGCCAGCAGCTTAACTAGCGGGAGCATTGAGCAGTTCTTC.

In its sample, this clonotype was seen a few times. The CDR3: CASSQFATNEKLFF. The CDR3 bases are TGTGCCAGCAGCCAATTTGCAACTAATGAAAAACTGTTTTTT. This chain connects TRBV7-2 to TRBJ1-4; D remains ambiguous. The CDR3 consists of 14 residues. The V gene lost 5 bases and the J gene lost 0 bases, with 7 bases spanning the gap. Germline V gene data show CDR1 as SGHTA and CDR2 as FQGNSA.